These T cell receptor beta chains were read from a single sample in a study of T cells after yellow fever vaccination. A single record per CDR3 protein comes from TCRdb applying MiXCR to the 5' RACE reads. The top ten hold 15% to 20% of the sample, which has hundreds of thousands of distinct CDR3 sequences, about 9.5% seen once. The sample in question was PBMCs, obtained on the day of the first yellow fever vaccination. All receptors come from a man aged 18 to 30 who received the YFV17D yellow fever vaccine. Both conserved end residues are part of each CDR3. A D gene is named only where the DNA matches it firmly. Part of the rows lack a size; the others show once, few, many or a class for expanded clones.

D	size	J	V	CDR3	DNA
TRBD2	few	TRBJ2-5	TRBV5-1	CASSLALSSGPEETQYF	TGCGCCAGCAGCTTGGCATTGTCTAGCGGACCGGAAGAGACCCAGTACTTC
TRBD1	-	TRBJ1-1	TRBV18	CASSPSMGQGGTEAFF	TGTGCCAGCTCACCATCCATGGGACAGGGTGGCACTGAAGCTTTCTTT
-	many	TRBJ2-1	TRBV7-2	CASSLGWGRTYNEQFF	TGTGCCAGCAGCTTAGGGTGGGGGCGCACCTACAATGAGCAGTTCTTC
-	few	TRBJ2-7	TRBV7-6	CASSERDAGDEQYF	TGTGCCAGCAGCGAACGGGATGCCGGGGACGAGCAGTACTTC
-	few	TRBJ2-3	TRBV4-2	CASSQGSSDTQYF	TGTGCCAGCAGCCAAGGGTCATCAGATACGCAGTATTTT
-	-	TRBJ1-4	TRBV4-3	CASSQDAGAPRGEKLFF	TGCGCCAGCAGCCAAGATGCCGGAGCGCCCCGGGGTGAAAAACTGTTTTTT
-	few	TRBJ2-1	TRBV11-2	CASSRFNEQFF	TGTGCCAGCAGCCGTTTCAATGAGCAGTTCTTC
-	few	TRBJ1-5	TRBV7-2	CASSLSRDFNQPQHF	TGTGCCAGCAGCTTGAGCCGGGACTTTAATCAGCCCCAGCATTTT
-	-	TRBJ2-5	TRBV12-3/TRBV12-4	CASTPGRGETQYF	TGTGCCAGCACCCCGGGAAGGGGAGAGACCCAGTACTTC
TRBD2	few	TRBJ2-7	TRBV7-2	CASRRGGGTTVYEQYF	TGTGCCAGCAGACGCGGGGGGGGGACTACCGTATACGAGCAGTACTTC
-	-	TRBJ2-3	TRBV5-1	CASSLVPGGSPDTQYF	TGCGCCAGCAGCTTGGTCCCGGGGGGCTCACCAGATACGCAGTATTTT
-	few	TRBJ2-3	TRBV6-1	CASSEGGVTDTQYF	TGTGCCAGCAGTGAAGGTGGGGTCACAGATACGCAGTATTTT
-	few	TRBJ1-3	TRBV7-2	CASSLIGNTIYF	TGTGCCAGCAGCTTGATTGGGAACACCATATATTTT
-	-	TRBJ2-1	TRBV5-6	CASSLDPGSAYNEQFF	TGTGCCAGCAGCTTGGATCCGGGGTCGGCCTACAATGAGCAGTTCTTC
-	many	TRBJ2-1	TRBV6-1	CASSLAGTETLNEQFF	TGTGCCAGCAGTCTGGCCGGGACCGAAACCTTAAATGAGCAGTTCTTC
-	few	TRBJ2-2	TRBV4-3	CASSQMAGSTGELFF	TGCGCCAGCAGCCAAATGGCGGGGTCCACCGGGGAGCTGTTTTTT
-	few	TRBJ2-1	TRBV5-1	CASSLGQQTNEQFF	TGCGCCAGCAGCTTGGGACAACAGACCAATGAGCAGTTCTTC
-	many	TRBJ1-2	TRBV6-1	CASRESGGHGYTF	TGTGCCAGCAGAGAATCGGGGGGGCATGGCTACACCTTC
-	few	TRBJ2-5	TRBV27	CASSPPRAALGQETQYF	TGTGCCAGCAGTCCCCCCAGGGCCGCACTGGGCCAAGAGACCCAGTACTTC
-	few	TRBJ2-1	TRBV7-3	CASSTGTRLGNEQFF	TGTGCCAGCAGCACCGGGACTCGTCTCGGGAATGAGCAGTTCTTC
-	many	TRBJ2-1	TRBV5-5	CASSLAEAGVQYNEQFF	TGTGCCAGCAGCTTGGCCGAGGCAGGGGTGCAGTACAATGAGCAGTTCTTC
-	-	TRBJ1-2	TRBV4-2	CASSRGRGRDGYTF	TGTGCCAGCAGCCGAGGGAGGGGTCGTGATGGCTACACCTTC
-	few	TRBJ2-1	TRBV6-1	CASRADKLLYNEQFF	TGTGCCAGCAGGGCTGACAAGTTGCTCTACAATGAGCAGTTCTTC
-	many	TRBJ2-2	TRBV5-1	CASSLEPGELFF	TGCGCCAGCAGCTTGGAACCCGGGGAGCTGTTTTTT
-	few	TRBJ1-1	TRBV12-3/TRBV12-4	CASSRQTGTEAFF	TGTGCCAGCAGTCGTCAGACTGGGACTGAAGCTTTCTTT
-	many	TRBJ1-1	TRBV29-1	CSVVQGYTEAFF	TGCAGCGTTGTACAGGGCTACACTGAAGCTTTCTTT
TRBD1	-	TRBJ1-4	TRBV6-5	CASSYSQGAANEKLFF	TGTGCCAGCAGTTACAGTCAGGGGGCGGCTAATGAAAAACTGTTTTTT
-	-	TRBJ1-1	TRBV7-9	CASSPQQGRNTEAFF	TGTGCCAGCAGTCCCCAGCAGGGAAGGAACACTGAAGCTTTCTTT
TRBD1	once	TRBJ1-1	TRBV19	CASSQPIHRDSSNTEAFF	TGTGCCAGTAGTCAACCCATTCACCGGGACAGTAGCAACACTGAAGCTTTCTTT
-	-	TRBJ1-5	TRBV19	CASSVQRGDGQPQHF	TGTGCCAGTAGTGTCCAAAGGGGGGACGGTCAGCCCCAGCATTTT
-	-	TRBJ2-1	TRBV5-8	CASSLLKSGVEYNEQFF	TGTGCCAGCAGCTTGTTGAAATCAGGGGTAGAATACAATGAGCAGTTCTTC
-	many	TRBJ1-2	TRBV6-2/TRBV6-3	CASSLGITNYGYTF	TGTGCCAGCAGCCTCGGGATTACTAACTATGGCTACACCTTC
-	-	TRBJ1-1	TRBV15	CATSILQGRTEAFF	TGTGCCACCAGCATCCTCCAGGGGAGGACTGAAGCTTTCTTT
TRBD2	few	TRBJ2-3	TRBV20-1	CSAKSGGNTDTQYF	TGCAGTGCCAAAAGCGGGGGGAACACAGATACGCAGTATTTT
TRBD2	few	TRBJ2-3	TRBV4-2	CASSPAGTSGSRTDTQYF	TGTGCCAGCAGCCCAGCCGGGACTAGCGGGTCCCGCACAGATACGCAGTATTTT
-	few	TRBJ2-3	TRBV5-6	CASSLAVGARSDTQYF	TGTGCCAGCAGCTTGGCTGTGGGGGCGCGTTCAGATACGCAGTATTTT
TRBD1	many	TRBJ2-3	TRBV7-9	CASSATWTGVRSDTQYF	TGTGCCAGCAGCGCTACCTGGACAGGGGTCCGTTCAGATACGCAGTATTTT
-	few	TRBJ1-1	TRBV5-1	CASRREGLNTEAFF	TGCGCCAGCAGGCGCGAAGGCCTGAACACTGAAGCTTTCTTT
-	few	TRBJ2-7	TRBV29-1	CSVRRGSAYEQYF	TGCAGCGTACGAAGGGGGAGCGCCTACGAGCAGTACTTC
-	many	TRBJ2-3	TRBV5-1	CASSPNRDTDTQYF	TGCGCCAGCAGCCCCAACAGGGATACGGATACGCAGTATTTT
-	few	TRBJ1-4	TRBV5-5	CASTNMRRGTNEKLFF	TGTGCCAGCACTAACATGCGGAGGGGAACTAATGAAAAACTGTTTTTT
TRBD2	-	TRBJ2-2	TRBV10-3	CAISQERGGTGELFF	TGTGCCATCAGTCAGGAGCGGGGGGGCACCGGGGAGCTGTTTTTT
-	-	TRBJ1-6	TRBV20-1	CSARDSGYSPLHF	TGCAGTGCTAGAGACTCGGGTTATTCACCCCTCCACTTT
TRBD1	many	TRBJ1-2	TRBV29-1	CSVRQGVYGYTF	TGCAGCGTTCGACAGGGAGTCTATGGCTACACCTTC
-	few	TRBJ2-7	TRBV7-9	CASSLGDYEQYF	TGTGCCAGCAGCTTAGGCGACTACGAGCAGTACTTC
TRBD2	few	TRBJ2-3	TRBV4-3	CASSQDRAGGGDTQYF	TGCGCCAGCAGCCAAGACCGAGCGGGGGGGGGTGATACGCAGTATTTT
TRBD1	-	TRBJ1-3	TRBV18	CASSPPDRAGNTIYF	TGTGCCAGCTCACCACCGGACAGGGCTGGAAACACCATATATTTT
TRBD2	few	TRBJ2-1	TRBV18	CASSRASGGTHNEQFF	TGTGCCAGCTCACGGGCTAGCGGGGGCACCCACAATGAGCAGTTCTTC
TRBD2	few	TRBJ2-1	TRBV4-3	CASSQETPSGGAHEQFF	TGCGCCAGCAGCCAAGAAACCCCTAGCGGGGGGGCCCATGAGCAGTTCTTC
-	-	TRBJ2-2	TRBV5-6	CASSLATGNTGELFF	TGTGCCAGCAGCTTGGCTACAGGTAACACCGGGGAGCTGTTTTTT
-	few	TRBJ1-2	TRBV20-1	CSARSGAESYGYTF	TGCAGTGCTAGGTCGGGGGCGGAAAGCTATGGCTACACCTTC
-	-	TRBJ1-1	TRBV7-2	CASSLSYPGAVAFF	TGTGCCAGCAGCTTATCGTATCCGGGGGCTGTAGCTTTCTTT
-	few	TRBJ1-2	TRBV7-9	CASSFGSGANYGYTF	TGTGCCAGCAGCTTTGGTTCAGGGGCGAACTATGGCTACACCTTC
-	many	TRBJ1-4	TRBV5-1	CASRTGPTNEKLFF	TGCGCCAGCAGGACGGGGCCAACTAATGAAAAACTGTTTTTT
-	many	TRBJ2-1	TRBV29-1	CSVFVGSPYNEQFF	TGCAGCGTTTTCGTAGGCAGCCCCTACAATGAGCAGTTCTTC